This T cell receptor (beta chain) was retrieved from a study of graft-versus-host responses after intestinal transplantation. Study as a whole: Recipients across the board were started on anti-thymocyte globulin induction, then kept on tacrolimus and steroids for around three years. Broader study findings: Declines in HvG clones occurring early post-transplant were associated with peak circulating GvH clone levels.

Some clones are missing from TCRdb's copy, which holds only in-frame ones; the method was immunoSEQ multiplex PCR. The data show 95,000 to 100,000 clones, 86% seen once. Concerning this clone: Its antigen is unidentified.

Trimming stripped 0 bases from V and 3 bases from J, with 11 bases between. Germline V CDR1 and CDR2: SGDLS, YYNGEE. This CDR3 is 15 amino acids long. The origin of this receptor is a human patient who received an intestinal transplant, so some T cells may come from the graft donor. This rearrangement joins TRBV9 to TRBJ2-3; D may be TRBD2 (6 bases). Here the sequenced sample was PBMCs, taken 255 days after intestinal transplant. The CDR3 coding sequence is TGTGCCAGCAGCGTAGCGGGAGAGGGGACAGATACGCAGTATTTT. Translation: CASSVAGEGTDTQYF.